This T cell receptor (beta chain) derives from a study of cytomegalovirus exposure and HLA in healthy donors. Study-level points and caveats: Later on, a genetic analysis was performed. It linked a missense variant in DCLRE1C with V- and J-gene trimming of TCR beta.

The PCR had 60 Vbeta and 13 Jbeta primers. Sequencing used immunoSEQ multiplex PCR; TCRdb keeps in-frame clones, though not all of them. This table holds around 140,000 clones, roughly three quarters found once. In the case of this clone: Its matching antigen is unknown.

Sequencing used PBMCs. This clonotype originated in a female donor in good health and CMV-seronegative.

This CDR3 reads CASSALQGTGELFF. CDR3 DNA sequence: TGTGCCAGTAGTGCCTTACAGGGGACCGGGGAGCTGTTTTTT. This sequence joins TRBV19 and TRBJ2-2, with 7 bases identical to TRBD1. The germline gives CDR1 LNHDA, CDR2 SQIVND (reference sequence). The CDR3 totals 14 residues. Trimming cost V 5 bases and J 5 bases; bases outside gene matches: 5.